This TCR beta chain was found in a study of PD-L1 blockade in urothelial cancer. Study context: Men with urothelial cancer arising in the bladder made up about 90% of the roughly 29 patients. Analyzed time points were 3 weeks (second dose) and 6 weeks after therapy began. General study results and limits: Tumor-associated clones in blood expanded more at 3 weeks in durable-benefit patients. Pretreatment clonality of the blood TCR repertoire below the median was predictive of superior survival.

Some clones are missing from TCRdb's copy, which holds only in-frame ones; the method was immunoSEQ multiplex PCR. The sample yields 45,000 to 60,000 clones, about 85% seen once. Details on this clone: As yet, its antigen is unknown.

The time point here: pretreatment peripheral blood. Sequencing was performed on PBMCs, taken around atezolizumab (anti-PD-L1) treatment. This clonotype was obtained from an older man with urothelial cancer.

The CDR3 reads CASSTSATGSYEQYF. CDR3 DNA: TGTGCCAGTAGTACCAGCGCGACAGGGTCCTACGAGCAGTACTTC. The V and J genes are TRBV19 and TRBJ2-7, with 7 nucleotides matching TRBD1. CDR3 length: 15 residues. Looked up from germline, CDR1 is LNHDA and CDR2 is SQIVND (reference sequence). The trim removed 4 bases at V and 1 base at J, leaving 7 bases unmatched.